This entry lists 21 T cell receptor beta chains sequenced from one sample in a study of OX40 agonist ivuxolimab in advanced cancers. Clones were read by immunoSEQ multiplex PCR, and TCRdb kept only the in-frame ones, dropping some. The top ten hold 3% to 4.5% of the sample, which has more than 50,000 clones, about 85% seen once. Material: CD4+ or CD8+ T cells sorted from blood, obtained in a trial of the OX40 agonist ivuxolimab. Every receptor here comes from an adult with an advanced solid tumor such as melanoma, head and neck, liver or kidney cancer.

This sequence joins TRBV2 and TRBJ2-1; 8 bases align to TRBD1. V shed 4 bases and J 3 bases; nucleotides not matched to a gene: 5. Per the germline V gene, CDR1 is SNHLY and CDR2 is FYNNEI. CDR3 length: 15 residues. The DNA of the CDR3 is TGTGCCAGCAGTGTCCCGGGACAGGTCTACAATGAGCAGTTCTTC. This encodes CASSVPGQVYNEQFF.

The V call is TRBV18, the J call TRBJ2-3; 7 nucleotides align to TRBD2. The CDR3 runs to 15 residues. Trimming removed 2 bases from V and 2 bases from J; junction bases left unmatched: 4. Germline loops: CDR1 KGHSH, CDR2 LQKENI. CDR3 DNA: TGTGCCAGCTCACCAGGGCGGGAGAACACAGATACGCAGTATTTT. It is translated as CASSPGRENTDTQYF. Filled out from reference TRBV18 and TRBJ2-3, the complete variable domain reads NAGVMQNPRHLVRRRGQEARLRCSPMKGHSHVYWYRQLPEEGLKFMVYLQKENIIDESGMPKERFSAEFPKEGPSILRIQQVVRGDSAAYFCASSPGRENTDTQYFGPGTRLTVL.

The chain carries TRBV6-1 and TRBJ1-5; the D is unclear. This CDR3 is built from 13 residues. Germline V CDR1 and CDR2: MNHNS, SASEGT. Trimming left V 2 bases short and J 5 bases short, with 7 bases between. The CDR3, as DNA: TGTGCCAGCAGTGAAAGCGGGCATCAGCCCCAGCATTTT. As protein: CASSESGHQPQHF.

In DNA form, the CDR3 reads TGTGCCAGCAGCTTAGTGGGCAGGGGGAGGTCTGGGGCCAACGTCCTGACTTTC. Translating it yields CASSLVGRGRSGANVLTF. The chain employs TRBV7-8 and TRBJ2-6; D is possibly TRBD1 (7 bases). Deletions cut 1 base from V and 1 base from J, with 14 bases between. This CDR3 comprises 18 residues. CDR1 is SGHVS and CDR2 is FQNEAQ in the germline V gene.

The CDR3 nucleotides are TGTGCCAGCAGCACGGACAGGGGGTATAATGAAAAACTGTTTTTT. Amino acids: CASSTDRGYNEKLFF. The genes are TRBV6-6 and TRBJ1-4; the match to TRBD1 covers 10 bases. The V gene end was trimmed by 6 bases and the J gene end by 4 bases; junction bases not matched to a gene: 5. Germline lookup yields CDR1 MNHNY and CDR2 SVGAGI (reference sequence). The CDR3 runs to 15 residues.

This clone is a singleton in its sample. The J gene is TRBJ2-1, the V gene TRBV10-1; no definite D call. V lost 5 bases and J 4 bases, leaving 9 bases between the germline ends. The germline V gene has CDR1 WNHNN and CDR2 SYGVQD (reference sequence). This CDR3 is 13 amino acids long. For the CDR3, the DNA is TGCGCCAGCAGTTCTAGTCCTTACAATGAGCAGTTCTTC. This sequence encodes CASSSSPYNEQFF.

The chain combines TRBV7-2 with TRBJ1-1; 10 bases line up with TRBD1. Germline lookup yields CDR1 SGHTA and CDR2 FQGNSA. The length of the CDR3 is 16 residues. V was pared by 7 bases and J by 0 bases, with 8 bases of the junction left unmatched. In nucleotides, the CDR3 is TGTGCCAGCACGACTCCGACAGGGGGCTTGAACACTGAAGCTTTCTTT. Translated: CASTTPTGGLNTEAFF.

This rearrangement joins TRBV6-1 to TRBJ2-1; no clear D. V lost 2 bases, J lost 9 bases, and 11 bases lay in between. The germline V gene has CDR1 MNHNS and CDR2 SASEGT. The CDR3 is made up of 13 amino acids. The CDR3 reads CASSESGLREQFF. The CDR3 bases are TGTGCCAGCAGTGAATCTGGGTTGCGTGAGCAGTTCTTC.

This chain connects TRBV5-1 to TRBJ2-3; D remains unclear. This CDR3 comprises 13 residues. Per the germline V gene, CDR1 is SGHRS and CDR2 is YFSETQ. V was cut by 4 bases and J by 3 bases, with 9 bases left in between. The chain's CDR3 is CASSPSGTDTQYF. The CDR3 DNA follows: TGCGCCAGCAGCCCCTCTGGGACAGATACGCAGTATTTT.

The V and J genes are TRBV28 and TRBJ1-2; D unresolved. Trimming pared 5 bases from V and 0 bases from J, leaving 13 bases between. Germline CDR1 reads MDHEN; CDR2 reads SYDVKM. The CDR3 contains 15 residues. This CDR3 is CASSPPARTNYGYTF. The CDR3 DNA is TGTGCCAGCAGTCCCCCGGCCAGAACTAACTATGGCTACACCTTC.

This chain joins TRBV29-1 and TRBJ2-1, with TRBD2 identical over 11 bases. CDR1 is SQVTM and CDR2 is ANQGSEA in the germline V gene. The CDR3 sequence is 15 residues long. Losses at the gene ends were 4 bases for V and 11 bases for J; bases not matched to a gene: 13. The CDR3 DNA follows: TGCAGCGTTGTGTCGGGGCTAGCGGGGGGCACTCAGCAGTTCTTC. It encodes CSVVSGLAGGTQQFF.

Only one count was recorded for this clone. This sequence joins TRBV28 and TRBJ2-1; D remains unclear. The CDR3 extends over 15 amino acids. The V and J ends lost 5 bases and 0 bases respectively, with 11 bases between them. Germline-derived CDR1 and CDR2 are MDHEN and SYDVKM. For the CDR3, the DNA is TGTGCCAGCAGTCCAATAGACAACTCCTACAATGAGCAGTTCTTC. This translates into CASSPIDNSYNEQFF.

The chain links TRBV19 to TRBJ2-3; a possible D gene is TRBD1 (6 bases). V was clipped by 6 bases and J by 1 base, with 17 bases between them. The CDR3 loop spans 16 amino acids. Germline CDR1 reads LNHDA; CDR2 reads SQIVND (reference sequence). CDR3 nucleotide sequence: TGTGCCAGTAGACGGCTACAGGGCCTCGGCACAGATACGCAGTATTTT. It codes for CASRRLQGLGTDTQYF.

The sample holds a few counts of this clone. This rearrangement joins TRBV19 to TRBJ1-3; D call uncertain. Trimming left V 5 bases short and J 2 bases short, with 10 bases between. Germline lookup yields CDR1 LNHDA and CDR2 SQIVND (reference sequence). This CDR3 has 14 residues. For the CDR3, the DNA is TGTGCCAGTAGTTTACAGATTACTGGAAACACCATATATTTT. Translated: CASSLQITGNTIYF.

V gene TRBV10-2 combines with J gene TRBJ2-7; D unclear. The CDR3 length is 13 residues. The ends were cut back, 6 bases at V and 5 bases at J, with 14 bases in the middle. Germline lookup yields CDR1 WSHSY and CDR2 SAAADI. The CDR3 is CASSDSRAHEQYF. The CDR3 DNA is TGCGCCAGCAGCGATAGTAGGGCCCACGAGCAGTACTTC.

This chain uses TRBV30 with TRBJ2-1, with 9 bases identical to TRBD1. Germline V gives CDR1 GTSNPN, CDR2 SVGIG (reference sequence). The V and J ends lost 5 bases and 8 bases, in that order; junction bases with no gene match: 10. The CDR3 contains 14 residues. Here the CDR3 reads CAWSRGTGFDEQFF. CDR3 DNA: TGTGCCTGGTCTCGGGGGACAGGGTTTGATGAGCAGTTCTTC.

V is TRBV28 and J is TRBJ2-7; TRBD1 agrees at 12 bases. Trimming removed 5 bases from V and 7 bases from J; junction bases left unmatched: 12. CDR1 MDHEN and CDR2 SYDVKM come from the germline V gene. The CDR3 has 16 amino acids. Here the CDR3 reads CASSPSPGTGGWEQYF. CDR3 in DNA: TGTGCCAGCAGTCCGTCTCCCGGGACAGGGGGCTGGGAGCAGTACTTC.

This clone was detected once. V usage is TRBV10-3 and J usage is TRBJ2-1; 9 bases fit TRBD2. V was pared by 3 bases and J by 0 bases, with 12 bases of the junction left unmatched. The CDR3 is made up of 19 amino acids. Germline V CDR1 and CDR2: ENHRY, SYGVKD. CDR3 region: CAISEEPGLARRSYNEQFF. The DNA of the CDR3 is TGTGCCATCAGTGAAGAGCCGGGACTAGCACGACGCTCCTACAATGAGCAGTTCTTC.

The chain combines TRBV9 with TRBJ1-5, with TRBD1 identical over 9 bases. This CDR3 comprises 15 residues. With 4 bases clipped from V and 7 bases from J, the junction kept 9 bases outside the gene matches. Germline V gives CDR1 SGDLS, CDR2 YYNGEE. The CDR3 is CASSPTTGGDQPQHF. In DNA form, the CDR3 reads TGTGCCAGCAGCCCAACGACAGGGGGAGACCAGCCCCAGCATTTT.

CDR3 nucleotide sequence: TGTGCCAGCAGCTTGGCCGGGACAATGAACACTGAAGCTTTCTTT. Translation gives CASSLAGTMNTEAFF. The chain couples TRBV5-4 to TRBJ1-1; maybe TRBD1 (6 bases). From germline, CDR1 is SGHNT and CDR2 YYREEE (reference sequence). This CDR3 region has 15 residues. Trimming stripped 0 bases from V and 0 bases from J, with 9 bases between.

V is TRBV6-1 and J is TRBJ2-7, with 10 bases lining up with TRBD1. This CDR3 has 15 amino acids. J gave up 2 bases and V 7 bases, and 8 bases lay outside the gene matches. The germline gives CDR1 MNHNS, CDR2 SASEGT. CDR3 sequence reads: CASMSRDRGTYEQYF. The CDR3 DNA is TGTGCCAGCATGTCCCGGGACAGGGGAACCTACGAGCAGTACTTC.